What follows is one T cell receptor (beta chain) and its context. Its antigen is currently unknown. The data are from a study of T cells expressing NK-cell markers. The study, taken as a whole, reports: Several donors' CD3+CD56-NKG2C+ cells were dominated by the same clonotypes.

5'RACE template switching built TCR beta cDNA with unique molecular identifiers. From its re-call of the 5' RACE reads, TCRdb lists each CDR3 protein once, without DNA. The sample totals under 600,000 distinct CDR3 sequences; its top ten clones hold more than 1.4%. The sequence was collected from a woman in her forties or fifties in good health. Sequenced sample: blood T cells: a sorted CD56 or NKG2C T cell subset, CD4+ or CD8+ T cells, or bulk PBMC T cells (not recorded which).

This chain's CDR3 is CSARDQGTLGTGELFF. The chain links TRBV20-1 to TRBJ2-2; absent DNA, TCRdb's TRBD1 call cannot be checked. Per germline, CDR1 DFQATT and CDR2 SNEGSKA (reference sequence). The CDR3 totals 16 residues.